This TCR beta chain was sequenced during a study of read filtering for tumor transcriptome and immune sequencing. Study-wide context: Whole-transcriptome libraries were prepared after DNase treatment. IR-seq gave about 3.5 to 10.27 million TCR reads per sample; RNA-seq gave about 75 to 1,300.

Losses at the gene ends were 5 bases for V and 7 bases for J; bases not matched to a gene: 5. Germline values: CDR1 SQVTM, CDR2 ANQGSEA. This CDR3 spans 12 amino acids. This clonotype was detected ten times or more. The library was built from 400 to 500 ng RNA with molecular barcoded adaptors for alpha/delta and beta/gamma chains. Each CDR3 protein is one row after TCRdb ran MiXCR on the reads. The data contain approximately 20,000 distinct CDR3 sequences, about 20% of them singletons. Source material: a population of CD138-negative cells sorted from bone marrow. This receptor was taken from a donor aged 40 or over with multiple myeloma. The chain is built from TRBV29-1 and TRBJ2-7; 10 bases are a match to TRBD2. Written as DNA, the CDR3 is TGCAGCGTTAACCTAGCGGGAGTAGAGCAGTACTTC. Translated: CSVNLAGVEQYF.